This passage covers 26 T cell receptor beta chains from one sample sequenced in a study of cytomegalovirus exposure and HLA in healthy donors (dated by TCRdb to 2017 to 2019). Library creation used the immunoSEQ multiplex PCR assay. Held by TCRdb, this immuneACCESS table contains in-frame sequences only and omits some clones. Under half of the omission traces to an unresolved V gene where checked; the cause of the rest is unknown. The sample contains about 95,000 clones, 85% of them found a single time. Roughly 20% of the sample is taken by the ten largest. The sample comprised PBMCs. The origin of the receptors is a young man in good health and CMV-seropositive.

The chain joins TRBV4-1 to TRBJ2-5; 10 bases are shared with TRBD2. Trimming removed 0 bases from V and 5 bases from J; junction bases left unmatched: 15. The CDR3 spans 19 residues. Germline CDR1 and CDR2: MGHRA and YSYEKL. The CDR3: CASSQENLAGESSGETQYF. As DNA, the CDR3 is TGCGCCAGCAGCCAAGAGAATCTAGCGGGAGAGAGTAGCGGGGAGACCCAGTACTTC.

The chain uses TRBV6-1 and TRBJ2-7; 12 bases map to TRBD1. Germline V gene data show CDR1 as MNHNS and CDR2 as SASEGT. Trimming cost V 2 bases and J 6 bases; bases outside gene matches: 8. This CDR3 comprises 16 residues. The CDR3 spells CASSEFGGTGGFEQYF. The CDR3 DNA is TGTGCCAGCAGTGAATTTGGGGGGACAGGGGGCTTCGAGCAGTACTTC.

In its sample, this clone was seen a few times. The rearrangement links TRBV27 to TRBJ1-2; 9 bases are shared with TRBD1. The germline V gene encodes CDR1 MNHEY and CDR2 SMNVEV (reference sequence). J was trimmed by 6 bases and V by 5 bases; bases with no gene match: 13. The CDR3 is 16 amino acids. CDR3 sequence (DNA): TGTGCCAGCAGTCCCAGCTGGGACAGGGTCAGGAATGGCTACACCTTC. Translation: CASSPSWDRVRNGYTF.

As to this clone: One end of the junction fails to match germline, which may point to a read error. The chain joins TRBV2 to TRBJ1-3; 7 positions match TRBD1. Per the germline V gene, CDR1 is SNHLY and CDR2 is FYNNEI. The length of the CDR3 is 14 residues. CDR3 region: CASSEGTDRNTIYF. Written as DNA, the CDR3 is TGTGCCAGCAGCGAAGGGACAGACCGAAACACCATATATTTT.

V gene TRBV5-1 combines with J gene TRBJ1-1; TRBD1 might be the D (6 bases). V was pared by 3 bases and J by 8 bases, with 17 bases between. This CDR3 region has 14 residues. The germline V gene encodes CDR1 SGHRS and CDR2 YFSETQ. CDR3 coding DNA: TGCGCCAGCAGCTCGACGACAGGAGCGGGGGAAGCTTTCTTT. It specifies CASSSTTGAGEAFF.

This chain connects TRBV27 to TRBJ2-5; no clear D. Germline V CDR1 and CDR2: MNHEY, SMNVEV (reference sequence). The CDR3 has 13 amino acids. The V gene lost 1 base and the J gene lost 5 bases, with 8 bases spanning the gap. The CDR3, as DNA: TGTGCCAGCAGTTTATACCCCCGGGAGACCCAGTACTTC. It specifies CASSLYPRETQYF.

This clone was seen more than once but under ten times. J is TRBJ2-6 and V is TRBV28, with D perhaps matching TRBD2 (5 bases). Germline V CDR1 and CDR2: MDHEN, SYDVKM. The CDR3 is 15 amino acids. The V gene lost 6 bases and the J gene lost 0 bases, with 9 bases spanning the gap. The CDR3 is CASSERLSGANVLTF. The CDR3 region has the DNA TGTGCCAGCAGCGAGCGGCTCTCTGGGGCCAACGTCCTGACTTTC.

As DNA, the CDR3 is TGTGCCAGCAGCTCTGCAGGGGCGGCATACGAGCAGTACTTC. Encoded protein: CASSSAGAAYEQYF. The chain joins TRBV7-9 to TRBJ2-7; D might be TRBD1 (6 bases). Deletions cut 4 bases from V and 4 bases from J, with 14 bases between. Germline V gene lookup returns CDR1 SEHNR and CDR2 FQNEAQ (reference sequence). This CDR3 has 14 amino acids.

V and J are TRBV4-2 and TRBJ1-2; D is ambiguous. V lost 4 bases to trimming and J lost 5 bases, with 14 bases between them. Germline CDR1 is LGHNA and CDR2 is YNFKEQ. The length of the CDR3 is 14 residues. This chain's CDR3 is CASSPLGQQYGYTF. Written as DNA, the CDR3 is TGTGCCAGCAGCCCCCTAGGCCAGCAATATGGCTACACCTTC.

This clone was detected only once. The V call is TRBV5-6, the J call TRBJ1-5; a possible D gene is TRBD1 (6 bases). The germline V gene has CDR1 SGHDT and CDR2 YYEEEE. Trimming stripped 2 bases from V and 5 bases from J, with 11 bases between. CDR3 length: 14 amino acids. The CDR3 nucleotides read TGTGCCAGCAGCTTCAGGGGAGTGGATCAGCCCCAGCATTTT. Its translation is CASSFRGVDQPQHF.

The J gene is TRBJ2-3, the V gene TRBV27; TRBD1 agrees at 9 bases. CDR1 is MNHEY, CDR2 SMNVEV, per germline (reference sequence). This CDR3 contains 15 residues. J was trimmed by 4 bases and V by 3 bases; bases with no gene match: 5. The CDR3 loop reads CASSFGTGLSDTQYF. The CDR3 DNA reads as TGTGCCAGCAGTTTTGGGACAGGGCTATCAGATACGCAGTATTTT.

This chain links TRBV10-3 with TRBJ2-7, with 8 bases lining up with TRBD1. The CDR3 contains 14 residues. Germline loops: CDR1 ENHRY, CDR2 SYGVKD. J lost 4 bases, V lost 7 bases, and 9 bases had no gene match. CDR3 loop: CAIIRTGLKYEQYF. CDR3 nucleotide sequence: TGTGCCATCATCCGGACAGGGTTGAAGTACGAGCAGTACTTC.

In its sample, this clone was seen once. The chain joins TRBV28 to TRBJ2-3; 8 nucleotides match TRBD2. This CDR3 spans 15 amino acids. Germline trimming cut 5 bases from V and 3 bases from J; bases unmatched to any gene: 7. The germline V gene has CDR1 MDHEN and CDR2 SYDVKM. The CDR3 coding sequence is TGTGCCAGCAGTCCCTCGGGGACTAGGACAGATACGCAGTATTTT. Translation gives CASSPSGTRTDTQYF.

The chain employs TRBV7-9 and TRBJ2-1; TRBD2 agrees at 9 bases. In germline, CDR1 is SEHNR, CDR2 FQNEAQ (reference sequence). Germline trimming cut 3 bases from V and 6 bases from J; bases unmatched to any gene: 9. CDR3 length: 16 amino acids. In DNA form, the CDR3 reads TGTGCCAGCAGCTTCCAAAACCCGGGACTAGCCAATGAGCAGTTCTTC. This sequence encodes CASSFQNPGLANEQFF.

The V and J genes are TRBV7-3 and TRBJ2-3; possible D gene TRBD1, 6 bases. Trimming shortened V by 1 base and J by 3 bases, and 20 bases separated the two germline ends. This CDR3 is 18 amino acids long. CDR1 is SGHTA, CDR2 FQGTGA, per germline. Written as DNA, the CDR3 is TGTGCCAGCAGCTTAAGGTGGCGACCGGTCCAGGGGACAGATACGCAGTATTTT. Translation: CASSLRWRPVQGTDTQYF.

V is TRBV2 and J is TRBJ2-4; 13 bases align to TRBD2. CDR3 length: 15 amino acids. V gave up 6 bases and J gave up 10 bases; unmatched junction bases: 9. CDR1 and CDR2 (germline): SNHLY, FYNNEI. CDR3 bases: TGTGCCAGCAGGCTGACAGGGGGACTAGCGGGGATTCAGTACTTC. Translated, it gives CASRLTGGLAGIQYF.

The chain has TRBV28 and TRBJ1-5; D perhaps matches TRBD1 (6 bases). CDR1 and CDR2 (germline): MDHEN, SYDVKM. V lost 6 bases and J lost 7, with 19 bases in between. This CDR3 contains 15 residues. The chain's CDR3 is CASRLQAGAWQPQHF. CDR3 nucleotides: TGTGCCAGCAGGCTTCAGGCAGGGGCGTGGCAGCCCCAGCATTTT.

V is TRBV27 and J is TRBJ2-5; a weak D match, TRBD1 (5 bases). The CDR3 contains 15 residues. Trimming removed 2 bases at V and 3 bases at J, with 13 bases between. CDR1 and CDR2 from the germline V gene are MNHEY and SMNVEV (reference sequence). CDR3 nucleotides: TGTGCCAGCAGTTTACGTCAGGGTGAAGAAGAGACCCAGTACTTC. Translating gives CASSLRQGEEETQYF.

This rearrangement joins TRBV6-5 to TRBJ2-7; 12 bases are shared with TRBD2. V was pared by 6 bases and J by 5 bases, with 5 bases of the junction left unmatched. The CDR3 is 14 residues long. Germline V gives CDR1 MNHEY, CDR2 SVGAGI. The CDR3, as DNA: TGTGCCAGCAGCATAGGACTAGCGGGAAACGAGCAGTACTTC. Translation: CASSIGLAGNEQYF.

This clone was seen only once. The chain combines TRBV7-3 with TRBJ2-3; D not resolved. This CDR3 contains 15 residues. The germline CDR1 and CDR2 sequences are SGHTA and FQGTGA. V shed 6 bases and J shed 1 base, with 14 bases lying between them. The CDR3 reads CASSLNGLGTDTQYF. The DNA of the CDR3 is TGTGCCAGCAGTCTAAACGGGTTAGGCACAGATACGCAGTATTTT.

The gene calls are TRBV9 and TRBJ2-1, with 7 bases lining up with TRBD1. V was pared by 0 bases and J by 5 bases, with 8 bases of the junction left unmatched. CDR1 is SGDLS and CDR2 is YYNGEE in the germline V gene. The CDR3 runs to 16 residues. The CDR3 DNA sequence: TGTGCCAGCAGCGTAGGTTCGACAGGGATCCACAATGAGCAGTTCTTC. This translates into CASSVGSTGIHNEQFF.

Written as DNA, the CDR3 is TGTGCCAGCAGTCTTACCCTCCGGACAGTAAATGAAAAACTGTTTTTT. It encodes CASSLTLRTVNEKLFF. V and J are TRBV5-6 and TRBJ1-4; tentatively, D is TRBD1 (6 bases). CDR1 is SGHDT and CDR2 is YYEEEE in the germline V gene. The CDR3 is made up of 16 amino acids. V was clipped by 5 bases and J by 5 bases, with 19 bases between them.

This clone was counted a few times. The V and J genes are TRBV6-5 and TRBJ2-7, with D possibly TRBD2 on 6 matching bases. Trimming cost V 6 bases and J 6 bases, with 12 bases left between them. CDR1 MNHEY and CDR2 SVGAGI come from the germline V gene. The CDR3 has 12 residues. Here the CDR3 reads CASSQSTSEQYF. The CDR3 bases are TGTGCCAGCAGCCAATCGACTAGCGAGCAGTACTTC.

The chain carries TRBV14 and TRBJ1-2; 7 bases match TRBD1. V trimming: 4 bases; J trimming: 4 bases; junction bases outside the gene matches: 9. The V gene's germline CDR1 is SGHDN and CDR2 FVKESK. The CDR3 length is 15 residues. CDR3 sequence: CASSPAGGTPYGYTF. The CDR3 DNA is TGTGCCAGCAGCCCCGCAGGGGGGACGCCCTATGGCTACACCTTC.

The chain employs TRBV11-2 and TRBJ1-2; 9 nucleotides line up with TRBD1. The CDR3 length is 14 residues. With V trimmed by 5 bases and J by 8 bases, 9 bases remained unmatched. Germline CDR1 reads SGHAT; CDR2 reads FQNNGV. Here the CDR3 DNA reads TGTGCCAGCAGCCCTACCGGGACAGGGATCGGCTACACCTTC. Translating gives CASSPTGTGIGYTF.

The chain uses TRBV4-1 and TRBJ1-2; 9 bases are shared with TRBD1. V dropped 3 bases and J dropped 4; count of bases not matched to a gene: 12. The length of the CDR3 is 17 residues. The V gene's germline CDR1 is MGHRA and CDR2 YSYEKL. The chain's CDR3 is CASSHLPKGQGSYGYTF. The CDR3 region has the DNA TGCGCCAGCAGCCATCTGCCCAAGGGACAGGGTTCCTATGGCTACACCTTC.